The rows below give T cell receptor beta chains drawn from one sample of a study of blood T cell repertoires in COVID-19. The protocol was immunoSEQ multiplex PCR, while the TCRdb copy is restricted to in-frame clones and leaves out a portion. The sample has 200,000 to 300,000 clones; 70% to 90% are singletons. Sequenced sample: PBMCs or T cells enriched from blood (not recorded which). The receptors shown here come from a woman between 35 and 50 years old with acute COVID-19. The CDR3 runs from the conserved cysteine through the conserved F or W. The D gene is left open where the match is weak. Expanded clones get a size class; other rows say once, few or many, or leave the size out.

V	size	J	D	CDR3	DNA
TRBV19	few	TRBJ2-2	TRBD2	CASQTSGTNTGELFF	TGTGCCAGCCAAACTAGCGGGACGAACACCGGGGAGCTGTTTTTT
TRBV29-1	-	TRBJ1-5	TRBD1	CSVSGGAEQPQHF	TGCAGCGTTTCAGGGGGCGCAGAGCAGCCCCAGCATTTT
TRBV7-9	-	TRBJ2-1	TRBD1	CASSLAGTGNEQFF	TGTGCCAGCAGCTTAGCCGGGACAGGGAATGAGCAGTTCTTC
TRBV3-1/TRBV3-2	-	TRBJ2-3	TRBD1	CASSQTGGIDTQYF	TGTGCCAGCAGCCAGACAGGGGGCATTGATACGCAGTATTTT
TRBV6-4	-	TRBJ1-1	-	CASRQGLSSTEAFF	TGTGCCAGCAGACAGGGTTTATCGAGCACTGAAGCTTTCTTT
TRBV13	-	TRBJ1-2	-	CASSSPRDMQFYGYTF	TGTGCCAGCAGTTCACCCCGGGACATGCAGTTCTATGGCTACACCTTC
TRBV3-1/TRBV3-2	-	TRBJ2-5	-	CASSQDPGSETQYF	TGTGCCAGCAGCCAAGACCCGGGTTCAGAGACCCAGTACTTC
TRBV19	-	TRBJ2-1	-	CASSMFGLNNEQFF	TGTGCCAGTAGTATGTTCGGACTTAACAATGAGCAGTTCTTC
TRBV3-1/TRBV3-2	-	TRBJ1-2	TRBD1	CASSLGGWVYGYTF	TGTGCCAGCAGCCTAGGGGGCTGGGTCTATGGCTACACCTTC
TRBV2	-	TRBJ2-6	-	CASSETESGANVLTF	TGTGCCAGCAGTGAAACCGAGTCTGGGGCCAACGTCCTGACTTTC
TRBV28	-	TRBJ1-1	-	CASSPRKVNTEAFF	TGTGCCAGCAGTCCCAGGAAAGTGAACACTGAAGCTTTCTTT
TRBV25-1	-	TRBJ1-2	TRBD1	CASSNHMVGQGWNYGYTF	TGTGCCAGCAGCAACCACATGGTTGGACAGGGGTGGAACTATGGCTACACCTTC
TRBV7-8	few	TRBJ2-1	-	CASSHGIGGVGGAPSYNEQFF	TGTGCCAGCAGCCACGGGATTGGAGGGGTAGGCGGTGCTCCCTCCTACAATGAGCAGTTCTTC
TRBV5-6	-	TRBJ2-7	TRBD2	CASSLAGVLGEQYF	TGTGCCAGCAGCTTAGCGGGAGTCCTTGGCGAGCAGTACTTC
TRBV4-1	-	TRBJ2-1	TRBD1	CASSQIEPGQGNEQFF	TGCGCCAGCAGCCAAATAGAACCGGGACAGGGCAATGAGCAGTTCTTC
TRBV5-4	-	TRBJ1-1	TRBD1	CASSRGQAEAFF	TGTGCCAGCAGCAGAGGACAGGCTGAAGCTTTCTTT
TRBV9	-	TRBJ2-7	TRBD1	CASSLSTGTYEQYF	TGTGCCAGCAGCCTCTCGACAGGGACCTACGAGCAGTACTTC
TRBV9	-	TRBJ1-2	-	CASSVAGNNGYTF	TGTGCCAGCAGCGTAGCAGGGAATAATGGCTACACCTTC
TRBV5-4	once	TRBJ2-7	TRBD1	CASSFGQGVIYEQYF	TGTGCCAGCAGTTTTGGACAGGGGGTTATCTACGAGCAGTACTTC
TRBV5-4	-	TRBJ1-2	-	CASSLAAGRGYTF	TGTGCCAGCAGCTTGGCGGCAGGTCGCGGCTACACCTTC
TRBV9	once	TRBJ1-1	-	CASSDDRSYTEAFF	TGTGCCAGCAGCGATGACAGGAGCTACACTGAAGCTTTCTTT
TRBV7-2	-	TRBJ2-3	TRBD2	CASSLGGRAPTDTQYF	TGTGCCAGCAGCTTAGGCGGGAGGGCCCCCACAGATACGCAGTATTTT
TRBV7-8	-	TRBJ2-1	TRBD2	CASSLIPTYRDTLAGEVNEQFF	TGTGCCAGCAGCTTAATTCCTACCTACAGGGATACTCTAGCGGGAGAAGTCAATGAGCAGTTCTTC
TRBV7-2	-	TRBJ1-2	-	CASSLELQQVTTNYGYTF	TGTGCCAGCAGCTTAGAGTTGCAACAGGTCACCACTAACTATGGCTACACCTTC
TRBV7-2	-	TRBJ2-3	TRBD2	CASSSAPVAGGSTDTQYF	TGTGCCAGCAGCTCCGCTCCCGTAGCGGGAGGAAGCACAGATACGCAGTATTTT
TRBV4-1	-	TRBJ1-6	TRBD1	CASSQWDRDNSPLHF	TGCGCCAGCAGCCAATGGGACAGAGATAATTCACCCCTCCACTTT
TRBV29-1	-	TRBJ2-5	TRBD2	CSSGTSGMAETQYF	TGCAGTTCCGGGACTAGCGGGATGGCAGAGACCCAGTACTTC
TRBV4-1	once	TRBJ1-1	TRBD1	CASSRDRGNTEAFF	TGCGCCAGCAGCCGGGACAGGGGAAACACTGAAGCTTTCTTT
TRBV5-1	-	TRBJ2-3	TRBD2	CASSLGLASSTDTQYF	TGCGCCAGCAGCTTGGGACTAGCTAGTAGCACAGATACGCAGTATTTT
TRBV28	-	TRBJ1-1	-	CASSLPQVNTEAFF	TGTGCCAGCAGTTTACCACAGGTGAACACTGAAGCTTTCTTT
TRBV13	-	TRBJ2-3	-	CASRKSVLGTDTQYF	TGTGCCAGCAGAAAGTCGGTCCTGGGCACAGATACGCAGTATTTT
TRBV23-1	-	TRBJ1-6	-	CASSHLGGSSYNSPLHF	TGCGCCAGCAGTCACCTCGGGGGGAGCTCCTATAATTCACCCCTCCACTTT
TRBV4-3	-	TRBJ1-1	-	CASSQDLTRRNTEAFF	TGCGCCAGCAGCCAAGATCTTACCAGGCGGAACACTGAAGCTTTCTTT
TRBV28	-	TRBJ2-3	-	CASSPVGRTRTDTQYF	TGTGCCAGCAGCCCCGTTGGGCGGACTCGCACAGATACGCAGTATTTT
TRBV6-6	once	TRBJ1-6	TRBD1	CASTRQGYSPLHF	TGTGCCAGCACTCGACAGGGGTATTCACCCCTCCACTTT
TRBV5-1	-	TRBJ1-1	-	CASRKITGNTEAFF	TGCGCCAGCAGGAAAATTACAGGGAATACTGAAGCTTTCTTT
TRBV19	-	TRBJ2-7	-	CASSIVIGSSYEQYF	TGTGCCAGTAGTATAGTCATCGGGAGCTCCTACGAGCAGTACTTC
TRBV30	-	TRBJ2-7	-	CASLTSYEQYF	TGTGCCTCCTTGACAAGCTACGAGCAGTACTTC
TRBV10-3	-	TRBJ1-5	-	CAAGGFTGENQPQHF	TGTGCCGCCGGGGGATTCACTGGGGAGAATCAGCCCCAGCATTTT
TRBV10-1	-	TRBJ2-1	TRBD2	CASSEGSLAGNEQFF	TGCGCCAGCAGTGAAGGTTCCCTAGCGGGAAATGAGCAGTTCTTC
TRBV3-1/TRBV3-2	-	TRBJ1-2	TRBD1	CASSQGGQEGARTF	TGTGCCAGCAGCCAAGGCGGCCAGGAGGGGGCGAGGACCTTC
TRBV6-5	-	TRBJ2-5	-	CAVREPYQETQYF	TGTGCCGTCCGGGAACCTTACCAAGAGACCCAGTACTTC
TRBV7-2	once	TRBJ1-2	TRBD1	CASSTTGFVYGYTF	TGTGCCAGCAGCACGACAGGGTTTGTCTATGGCTACACCTTC
TRBV28	-	TRBJ1-2	TRBD1	CASREWDRGYTF	TGTGCCAGCAGGGAGTGGGACAGGGGCTACACCTTC
TRBV11-2	few	TRBJ2-7	TRBD1	CASSSSGQGVFEQYF	TGTGCCAGCAGCTCTTCGGGACAGGGGGTATTCGAGCAGTACTTC
TRBV6-5	once	TRBJ1-2	TRBD1	CASSSEGQEVVGYTF	TGTGCCAGCAGTTCAGAGGGACAGGAGGTGGTCGGCTACACCTTC
TRBV11-3	-	TRBJ1-5	TRBD1	CASSSSTGGNQPQHF	TGTGCCAGCAGCTCCTCGACAGGGGGAAATCAGCCCCAGCATTTT
TRBV4-1	many	TRBJ1-5	TRBD1	CASSQGQGSFRNQPQHF	TGCGCCAGCAGCCAGGGACAGGGTAGTTTTCGCAATCAGCCCCAGCATTTT
TRBV18	-	TRBJ2-1	TRBD2	CASSPPIAGGPNNEQFF	TGTGCCAGCTCACCTCCTATAGCGGGGGGGCCGAACAATGAGCAGTTCTTC
TRBV10-2	-	TRBJ2-4	-	CASSESGDTKNIQYF	TGCGCCAGCAGTGAGTCGGGGGACACCAAAAACATTCAGTACTTC
TRBV2	-	TRBJ1-2	-	CASSERPGYGYTF	TGTGCCAGCAGTGAAAGGCCAGGCTATGGCTACACCTTC
TRBV19	few	TRBJ1-2	-	CASSMGGYGYTF	TGTGCCAGTAGTATGGGGGGATATGGCTACACCTTC
TRBV7-9	-	TRBJ1-1	-	CASSRAGSGNTEAFF	TGTGCCAGCAGCCGAGCGGGCTCAGGGAACACTGAAGCTTTCTTT
TRBV4-1	-	TRBJ2-1	-	CASSQVGRGNNEQFF	TGCGCCAGCAGCCAAGTAGGTCGGGGGAACAATGAGCAGTTCTTC